These T cell receptor beta chains were read from a single sample in a study of CD8+CD57+ T cells in acquired aplastic anemia. Using its own MiXCR run on the reads, TCRdb lists one record per CDR3 protein. The data contain around 170,000 distinct CDR3 sequences, 60% to 70% of them singletons. The material sequenced was sorted CD4+, CD8+, or CD8+CD57+ T cells (not recorded which) from PBMCs. All receptors come from a human donor in good health. CDR3s include the opening cysteine and the closing phenylalanine or tryptophan. Fields, in order: CDR3 DNA, CDR3 protein, clone size, V gene, J gene, D gene. D genes are given only for firm matches. Part of the rows lack a size; the others show once, few, many or a class for expanded clones.

DNA: TGTGCCAGCAGTGAAACAGGGAATGTTTTGAATGAGCAGTTCTTC
CDR3: CASSETGNVLNEQFF
size: many
V: TRBV6-4
J: TRBJ2-1
D: NA

DNA: TGTGCCAGCAGTTGGGACAGGGGGGGCGAGCAGTACTTC
CDR3: CASSWDRGGEQYF
size: many
V: TRBV12-3/TRBV12-4
J: TRBJ2-7
D: TRBD1

DNA: TGCAGTACTATCCCGAGACAGGGAAAAGAGACCCAGTACTTC
CDR3: CSTIPRQGKETQYF
size: NA
V: TRBV20-1
J: TRBJ2-5
D: TRBD1

DNA: TGTGCCACCAGTGATCCTAGCGGGGGAAGCGCCCTCAATGAGCAGTTCTTC
CDR3: CATSDPSGGSALNEQFF
size: NA
V: TRBV24-1
J: TRBJ2-1
D: TRBD2

DNA: TGCAGTGCTAGTGATACTAGCGGTGGTACCGGGGAGCTGTACTTC
CDR3: CSASDTSGGTGELYF
size: NA
V: TRBV20-1
J: TRBJ2-5
D: TRBD2

DNA: TGCAGTGCTAGACACGTCCCGGCCCCTGAAGCTTTCTTT
CDR3: CSARHVPAPEAFF
size: NA
V: TRBV20-1
J: TRBJ1-1
D: NA

DNA: TGTGCCAGCAGTGAATTCGAGGGACGGGGAGTCGCAGATACGCAGTATTTT
CDR3: CASSEFEGRGVADTQYF
size: NA
V: TRBV25-1
J: TRBJ2-3
D: NA

DNA: TGCAGTGCTAGTGGCAGGACTGGGGACTCCTACAATGAGCAGTTCTTC
CDR3: CSASGRTGDSYNEQFF
size: many
V: TRBV20-1
J: TRBJ2-1
D: NA

DNA: TGTGCCAGCAGTACAGCGGGGGGCACCGGGGAGCTGTTTTTT
CDR3: CASSTAGGTGELFF
size: NA
V: TRBV2
J: TRBJ2-2
D: TRBD2

DNA: TGTGCCAGCAGTTTCCCAGGGGGAGACGAGCAGTACTTC
CDR3: CASSFPGGDEQYF
size: many
V: TRBV27
J: TRBJ2-7
D: TRBD1

DNA: TGTGCCAGCAGCTATAGCGACAGGGACCATGGCTACACCTTC
CDR3: CASSYSDRDHGYTF
size: NA
V: TRBV5-6
J: TRBJ1-2
D: TRBD1

DNA: TGTGCCAGCAGGGCAGGAGGAGGGGATTACAATGAGCAGTTCTTC
CDR3: CASRAGGGDYNEQFF
size: NA
V: TRBV2
J: TRBJ2-1
D: NA

DNA: TGTGCCAGCAGTGAAGGTTTCGTGTGGACTAGCAACTACGAGCAGTACTTC
CDR3: CASSEGFVWTSNYEQYF
size: many
V: TRBV6-1
J: TRBJ2-7
D: TRBD2

DNA: TGTGCCAGCAGTCCCTTCCTCTCTGGAAACACCATATATTTT
CDR3: CASSPFLSGNTIYF
size: NA
V: TRBV25-1
J: TRBJ1-3
D: NA

DNA: TGCAGCGTTGCGCTTACCACCGGGGAGCTGTTTTTT
CDR3: CSVALTTGELFF
size: NA
V: TRBV29-1
J: TRBJ2-2
D: NA

DNA: TGTGCCAGCAGCTTAGTAGACACAGATACGCAGTATTTT
CDR3: CASSLVDTDTQYF
size: NA
V: TRBV7-3
J: TRBJ2-3
D: NA

DNA: TGTGCCAGCAGCCAAGATTACGGAATCACCTACAATGAGCAGTTCTTC
CDR3: CASSQDYGITYNEQFF
size: NA
V: TRBV14
J: TRBJ2-1
D: NA

DNA: TGCAGTGCTAGACCTTACACTGAAGCTTTCTTT
CDR3: CSARPYTEAFF
size: few
V: TRBV20-1
J: TRBJ1-1
D: NA

DNA: TGCGCCAGCAGCATGGGGGACAATCGCTATGGCTACACCTTC
CDR3: CASSMGDNRYGYTF
size: NA
V: TRBV5-1
J: TRBJ1-2
D: NA

DNA: TGCAGTGCGGGGACAGGGAGAGGGATGAACACTGAAGCTTTCTTT
CDR3: CSAGTGRGMNTEAFF
size: NA
V: TRBV20-1
J: TRBJ1-1
D: TRBD1

DNA: TGTGCCTGGACAGCGGGAGAGGACGAGCAGTACTTC
CDR3: CAWTAGEDEQYF
size: many
V: TRBV30
J: TRBJ2-7
D: TRBD2

DNA: TGTGCCAGCAAACACCCCACTAGCGGGAGTTACAATGAGCAGTTCTTC
CDR3: CASKHPTSGSYNEQFF
size: many
V: TRBV6-7
J: TRBJ2-1
D: TRBD2

DNA: TGCAGTGCTAGCGGGACTTCCTACGAGCAGTACTTC
CDR3: CSASGTSYEQYF
size: NA
V: TRBV20-1
J: TRBJ2-7
D: NA

DNA: TGCGCCAGCAGCTTACGGGTGGGGAACACTGAAGCTTTCTTT
CDR3: CASSLRVGNTEAFF
size: few
V: TRBV5-1
J: TRBJ1-1
D: NA

DNA: TGTGCCAGCAGTCGAGGACAGGGCCTCTATGGCTACACCTTC
CDR3: CASSRGQGLYGYTF
size: NA
V: TRBV2
J: TRBJ1-2
D: TRBD1

DNA: TGTGCCAGCGCTCTTTCAGGGAGGGACACAGATACGCAGTATTTT
CDR3: CASALSGRDTDTQYF
size: NA
V: TRBV7-2
J: TRBJ2-3
D: TRBD2

DNA: TGTGCCAGTAGTATAGCAGGAGGGGGCACCGGGGAGCTGTTTTTT
CDR3: CASSIAGGGTGELFF
size: NA
V: TRBV19
J: TRBJ2-2
D: NA

DNA: TGTGCCAGCAGCTTAGCGCTCCAAGTCGGGGCGAGCACCATATATTTT
CDR3: CASSLALQVGASTIYF
size: NA
V: TRBV7-9
J: TRBJ1-3
D: NA

DNA: TGCGCCAGCAGCCAAGACCCAGCGAAGGAAACTGAAGCTTTCTTT
CDR3: CASSQDPAKETEAFF
size: many
V: TRBV4-3
J: TRBJ1-1
D: NA

DNA: TGTGCCAGCAGCTACACACAGGGGGCTGAAGCTTTCTTT
CDR3: CASSYTQGAEAFF
size: NA
V: TRBV7-9
J: TRBJ1-1
D: TRBD1

DNA: TGTGCCAGCAGTGACTCCGAGGGTTCGGATGAGCAGTTCTTC
CDR3: CASSDSEGSDEQFF
size: NA
V: TRBV6-4
J: TRBJ2-1
D: NA

DNA: TGTGCCAGCAGCTTGCAGGGCACAAACTATGGCTACACCTTC
CDR3: CASSLQGTNYGYTF
size: NA
V: TRBV7-9
J: TRBJ1-2
D: NA

DNA: TGTGCCAGCAGCTTAAGCCCAGGGGGTGTGAATTCACCCCTCCACTTT
CDR3: CASSLSPGGVNSPLHF
size: NA
V: TRBV7-6
J: TRBJ1-6
D: TRBD1

DNA: TGTGCCAGCAGCTTGGGGGGACAGCACTACGAGCAGTACTTC
CDR3: CASSLGGQHYEQYF
size: NA
V: TRBV5-8
J: TRBJ2-7
D: TRBD1

DNA: TGTGCCAGCAGCTTAGCGGACCTAACCGGGGAGCTGTTTTTT
CDR3: CASSLADLTGELFF
size: many
V: TRBV5-8
J: TRBJ2-2
D: NA

DNA: TGTGCCAGCACTAGCACCGGGACGCAAATAGAGACCCAGTACTTC
CDR3: CASTSTGTQIETQYF
size: NA
V: TRBV2
J: TRBJ2-5
D: NA

DNA: TGTGCCAGCAGCTCTAACTACGAGCAGTACTTC
CDR3: CASSSNYEQYF
size: many
V: TRBV7-9
J: TRBJ2-7
D: NA

DNA: TGTGCCAGCAGGCCGACTAGCGGCCAAGAGACCCAGTACTTC
CDR3: CASRPTSGQETQYF
size: NA
V: TRBV7-6
J: TRBJ2-5
D: TRBD2

DNA: TGCAGTGCTACGGGTGGGACAGGGCTAAGCGGGAGGGCCTACGAGCAGTACTTC
CDR3: CSATGGTGLSGRAYEQYF
size: many
V: TRBV20-1
J: TRBJ2-7
D: NA

DNA: TGTGCCAGCAGTTTCCGACAGGCTGAAGCTTTCTTT
CDR3: CASSFRQAEAFF
size: few
V: TRBV12-3/TRBV12-4
J: TRBJ1-1
D: NA

DNA: TGCAGTGCCAGAGTGTCTAGCGGACAAAGCTCCTACAATGAGCAGTTCTTC
CDR3: CSARVSSGQSSYNEQFF
size: NA
V: TRBV20-1
J: TRBJ2-1
D: TRBD2

DNA: TGCGCCAGCAGCTTGGGTCATGGACTAGCAATGTACGAGCAGTACTTC
CDR3: CASSLGHGLAMYEQYF
size: once
V: TRBV5-1
J: TRBJ2-7
D: TRBD2